This entry describes one TCR beta chain. Sequencing was performed with immunoSEQ multiplex PCR; in TCRdb, only in-frame clones are kept and a portion is missing. The repertoire holds some 99,000 clones, approximately 90% seen once, with 4% to 5% in the top ten. The entry originates in a study of blood T cell repertoires in COVID-19. Across the whole study: From T cells, B-cell-depleted T cells, or PBMCs came the material, which was cDNA or gDNA.

The CDR3 consists of 13 residues. Germline V lookup: CDR1 SGHRS, CDR2 YFSETQ. The V end was cut by 5 bases, the J end by 5 bases, with 12 bases between. Seattle-derived patients entered the study during active infection and were followed longitudinally. The sample taken for sequencing was peripheral blood. This chain joins TRBV5-1 and TRBJ2-3, with a weak D call TRBD2 (5 bases). This sequence originates from a human donor with COVID-19, enrolled during active disease. The donor label of this sample is uncertain. As DNA, the CDR3 is TGCGCCAGCAGGGAGCTAGCAGGAGATACGCAGTATTTT. Translated, it gives CASRELAGDTQYF.